Given below is one T cell receptor beta chain in context. It has no known antigen specificity. Nothing much larger sits one base from this clone, and base qualities are not available. Participants in the prospective study were enrolled through a virtual design, were aged roughly 18 to 100 years, and lived in approximately 24 United States geographic areas. In the prospective study, participants were assigned to cohorts based on the clinical history participants reported in a screening survey and a study questionnaire. Recovered participants in ImmuneRACE Cohort 3 were defined by two consecutive negative NP/OP PCR tests, clearance by a healthcare professional, or resolution of symptoms. In the prospective study, whole blood, serum and a nasopharyngeal or oropharyngeal swab were collected from each participant by mobile phlebotomists. Over an approximately 2-month period, participants in the prospective study had the option of providing additional blood draws and questionnaires. Before DNA extraction, prospective study blood samples were shipped either frozen or at room temperature.

The sample originates from a study of blood T cell repertoires in COVID-19 (dated by TCRdb to the early 2020s). Background on the whole study: Samples from collaborators originated in the United States, Italy and Spain and spanned both the acute and convalescent phases of COVID-19. The material from the prospective study consisted of cDNA or gDNA derived from T cells, B-cell-depleted T cells, or PBMCs. Subjects who had been exposed to COVID-19, were actively infected with it, or had recovered from it provided the deeply sampled blood TCRbeta repertoires that made up the dataset. The repertoires were released in a freely available public database intended as a resource for research on the immune response to SARS-CoV-2. Samples were obtained from the ongoing ImmuneRACE study (first 160 participants) and from 1,200 or so subjects provided by 6 global collaborators. Nearly every sample came with metadata listing a de-identified subject ID, COVID-19 status, age in years and sex. HLA class I and class II types, where available, came from metadata supplied by the sample provider rather than from assay-based typing.

The CDR3, from cysteine to phenylalanine, totals 17 residues. The only DNA kept is the CDR3, 51 bases in frame from the first base. Trimming accounts for 2 bases at V and 4 bases at J, while the number of junction bases matched to no gene is 8. CDR1 and CDR2, per the germline V gene, are SGHTA and FQGTGA. Overall study outcomes, separate from this receptor: Clinical and demographic metadata were provided uncurated, with the amount varying by source and participant.

TCRbeta CDR3 regions were amplified from genomic DNA by means of the immunoSEQ Assay, a bias-controlled multiplex PCR. The authors processed their data as follows. The number of nucleated cells in each sample was estimated by amplification of reference gene primers within the assay. To quantify the absolute abundance of each unique TCRbeta CDR3 rearrangement, sequence reads were collapsed and filtered. For each sample, productive Simpson clonality was calculated as the square root of Simpson's diversity index over productive rearrangements. TCRdb retrieved this table from immuneACCESS and kept in-frame rearrangements only. Not all clones are present; in checked studies, unresolved V genes account for under half, and no reason is known for the remainder. That table gives V, J and clone size, and the DNA gave D and trimming. The sample records approximately 320,000 clones, more than 75% of which are singletons. Around 2.5% of the sample goes to the ten largest clones.

The chain is assembled from TRBV7-3 and TRBJ2-1; 10 junctional bases match TRBD1. The sequenced material came from PBMCs or T cells enriched from blood (not recorded which). This sequence was found in a man in his sixties who had recovered from COVID-19. The nucleotide sequence reads as follows: TGTGCCAGCAGCTTAGGACCCCGGGACAGGGGTTACAATGAGCAGTTCTTC. The resulting protein is CASSLGPRDRGYNEQFF.